The next 30 T cell receptor beta chains were all read from a single sample in a study of T cell responses to AZD1222 COVID-19 vaccine. Method: immunoSEQ multiplex PCR; TCRdb's copy keeps in-frame clones and lacks some. The sample gives 90,000 to 150,000 clones, 88% of which show up once; about 3.7% is in the top ten. Sequenced here: peripheral blood, sampled on day 0 of AZD1222 vaccination. These receptors originate from an adult in good health.

V gene TRBV19 combines with J gene TRBJ2-1; D assignment may be TRBD1 or TRBD2 (6 bases each). The CDR3 covers 16 residues. The germline V gene encodes CDR1 LNHDA and CDR2 SQIVND (reference sequence). V shed 1 base and J shed 5 bases, with 15 bases lying between them. The DNA for the CDR3 is TGTGCCAGTAGTATAGTGGGGGGCCGGTTTGACAATGAGCAGTTCTTC. Amino acids: CASSIVGGRFDNEQFF.

The chain combines TRBV20-1 with TRBJ2-3; D not resolved. The CDR3 runs 11 residues. Trimming took off 2 bases at V and 5 bases at J, with 5 bases between the two ends. CDR1 is DFQATT, CDR2 SNEGSKA, per germline (reference sequence). The CDR3 sequence: CSARWGDTQYF. CDR3 sequence (DNA): TGCAGTGCTAGATGGGGAGATACGCAGTATTTT.

This chain connects TRBV5-4 to TRBJ1-2, with 8 bases lining up with TRBD1. Germline CDR1 SGHNT, CDR2 YYREEE (reference sequence). V lost 2 bases and J lost 4; bases outside the gene matches: 7. The CDR3 consists of 15 residues. The CDR3 bases are TGTGCCAGCAGCTTTACCGGACAGGGTTCCTATGGCTACACCTTC. Amino acids: CASSFTGQGSYGYTF. Combining the CDR3 with reference TRBV5-4 and TRBJ1-2 gives the whole variable domain ETGVTQSPTHLIKTRGQQVTLRCSSQSGHNTVSWYQQALGQGPQFIFQYYREEENGRGNFPPRFSGLQFPNYSSELNVNALELDDSALYLCASSFTGQGSYGYTFGSGTRLTVV.

The V call is TRBV19, the J call TRBJ1-1; D might be TRBD1 (5 bases). The CDR3 sequence is 15 residues long. In germline, CDR1 is LNHDA, CDR2 SQIVND (reference sequence). V gave up 7 bases and J gave up 0 bases, with 15 bases separating them. CDR3 protein: CASTPVGGVNTEAFF. CDR3 nucleotide sequence: TGTGCCAGTACCCCAGTCGGGGGAGTGAACACTGAAGCTTTCTTT. The full variable domain, completed using reference TRBV19 and TRBJ1-1, is DGGITQSPKYLFRKEGQNVTLSCEQNLNHDAMYWYRQDPGQGLRLIYYSQIVNDFQKGDIAEGYSVSREKKESFPLTVTSAQKNPTAFYLCASTPVGGVNTEAFFGQGTRLTVV.

The chain couples TRBV2 to TRBJ2-6, with D uncertain. Germline V lookup: CDR1 SNHLY, CDR2 FYNNEI. This CDR3 is 12 amino acids long. The ends were cut back, 5 bases at V and 5 bases at J, with 4 bases in the middle. This CDR3 reads CASSLRANVLTF. CDR3 nucleotide sequence: TGTGCCAGCAGTCTCCGGGCCAACGTCCTGACTTTC. Complete variable domain (other parts from reference TRBV2 and TRBJ2-6): EPEVTQTPSHQVTQMGQEVILRCVPISNHLYFYWYRQILGQKVEFLVSFYNNEISEKSEIFDDQFSVERPDGSNFTLKIRSTKLEDSAMYFCASSLRANVLTFGAGSRLTVL.

For the CDR3, the DNA is TGTGCCAGCAGCCGGGATAACTATGGCTACACCTTC. Translating gives CASSRDNYGYTF. V gene TRBV6-5 combines with J gene TRBJ1-2; D gene unclear. CDR1 and CDR2 (germline): MNHEY, SVGAGI. The CDR3 contains 12 residues. Trimming left V 6 bases short and J 1 base short, with 6 bases between.

This clone was observed a handful of times. In nucleotides, the CDR3 is TGTGCCAGCAGCTTTGGGAATGAAAAACTGTTTTTT. Amino acid sequence: CASSFGNEKLFF. This sequence joins TRBV5-4 and TRBJ1-4; D not resolved. The V end lost 2 bases, the J end lost 5 bases, and 4 bases lay between the germline ends. This CDR3 has 12 amino acids. CDR1 and CDR2 from the germline V gene are SGHNT and YYREEE (reference sequence). Variable domain in full (rest from reference TRBV5-4 and TRBJ1-4): ETGVTQSPTHLIKTRGQQVTLRCSSQSGHNTVSWYQQALGQGPQFIFQYYREEENGRGNFPPRFSGLQFPNYSSELNVNALELDDSALYLCASSFGNEKLFFGSGTQLSVL.

The V gene is TRBV10-3, the J gene TRBJ2-2; D is possibly TRBD2 (6 bases). Germline-derived CDR1 and CDR2 are ENHRY and SYGVKD. Trimming removed 6 bases from V and 9 bases from J, with 17 bases in between. The CDR3 extends over 14 amino acids. The CDR3 spells CAIRRLVGARELFF. DNA for the CDR3: TGTGCCATCAGAAGACTAGTTGGGGCCCGGGAGCTGTTTTTT.

Written as DNA, the CDR3 is TGTGCCAGCAGTTCCTCTGCAGCGGGGGCCGGGACAGAGACCCAGTACTTC. It translates to CASSSSAAGAGTETQYF. The J gene is TRBJ2-5, the V gene TRBV28; 8 bases align to TRBD2. V lost 4 bases to trimming and J lost 4 bases; unmatched junction nucleotides: 14. Germline assignment: CDR1 MDHEN and CDR2 SYDVKM. This CDR3 is 17 amino acids long.

This clone appeared a single time. CDR3 region: CASSLQLEANYGYTF. DNA of the CDR3: TGTGCCAGCAGCTTGCAGCTAGAAGCTAACTATGGCTACACCTTC. The rearrangement links TRBV11-1 to TRBJ1-2, with unresolved D. Trimming took off 3 bases at V and 0 bases at J, with 11 bases between the two ends. The germline gives CDR1 SGHAT, CDR2 FQDESV (reference sequence). The CDR3 has 15 amino acids.

The genes are TRBV13 and TRBJ1-2, with a possible D match to TRBD1 (6 bases). Looked up from germline, CDR1 is PRHDT and CDR2 is FYEKMQ (reference sequence). The CDR3 consists of 14 residues. Trimming took 5 bases from V and 3 from J, leaving 13 bases between them. CDR3 loop: CASSQRGVYYGYTF. CDR3 DNA: TGTGCCAGCAGCCAAAGGGGGGTTTACTATGGCTACACCTTC. The whole variable domain, filled in from reference TRBV13 and TRBJ1-2, reads AAGVIQSPRHLIKEKRETATLKCYPIPRHDTVYWYQQGPGQDPQFLISFYEKMQSDKGSIPDRFSAQQFSDYHSELNMSSLELGDSALYFCASSQRGVYYGYTFGSGTRLTVV.

As to this clone: At one end the junction does not follow the germline gene, possibly because of a read error. V is TRBV13 and J is TRBJ2-2; D might be TRBD1 or TRBD2, each matching 5 bases. The length of the CDR3 is 12 residues. From germline, CDR1 is PRHDT and CDR2 FYEKMQ (reference sequence). As DNA, the CDR3 is TGTGCCAGCAGCTTAGTCCGGGGCGCCCAGGTTTTT. Encoded protein: CASSLVRGAQVF.

The chain uses TRBV6-2 or TRBV6-3 and TRBJ1-4; 10 bases are shared with TRBD1. This CDR3 region has 15 residues. The V gene end was trimmed by 5 bases and the J gene end by 7 bases; junction bases not matched to a gene: 7. Germline assignment: CDR1 MNHEY and CDR2 SVGEGT. The CDR3 sequence is CASSGRQGAREKLFF. The CDR3 coding sequence is TGTGCCAGCAGTGGACGACAGGGGGCGCGTGAAAAACTGTTTTTT.

This chain connects TRBV5-6 to TRBJ2-1; tentatively, D is TRBD1 (6 bases). This CDR3 comprises 16 residues. The V end was cut by 3 bases, the J end by 0 bases, with 13 bases between. Germline CDR1 reads SGHDT; CDR2 reads YYEEEE. The CDR3 DNA sequence: TGTGCCAGCAGCTGGGACAATTCACGCTCCTACAATGAGCAGTTCTTC. Its protein is CASSWDNSRSYNEQFF.

The chain is built from TRBV16 and TRBJ1-6; TRBD1 matches at 11 bases. Germline lookup yields CDR1 KGHSY and CDR2 FQNENV. With V trimmed by 3 bases and J by 8 bases, 3 bases remained unmatched. The CDR3 extends over 15 amino acids. CDR3 in DNA: TGTGCCAGCAGCCATCCGGGACAGGGGGATTCACCCCTCCACTTT. The encoded protein is CASSHPGQGDSPLHF.

CDR3 in DNA: TGTGCCAGCAGCACAGGGACAACTGGAAACACCATATATTTT. This translates into CASSTGTTGNTIYF. V usage is TRBV14 and J usage is TRBJ1-3; D may be TRBD1 (6 bases). The CDR3 has 14 amino acids. The germline V and J ends were trimmed by 5 bases and 2 bases, with 10 bases remaining between them. The germline V gene encodes CDR1 SGHDN and CDR2 FVKESK.

V is TRBV19 and J is TRBJ1-3; D might be TRBD1 (6 bases). V was shortened by 6 bases and J by 0 bases, with 12 bases between the two germline ends. CDR3 length equals 15 residues. CDR1 is LNHDA and CDR2 is SQIVND in the germline V gene (reference sequence). The CDR3 here is CASRAQGFSGNTIYF. DNA of the CDR3: TGTGCCAGTAGAGCACAGGGTTTCTCTGGAAACACCATATATTTT.

The rearrangement uses TRBV6-1 and TRBJ1-4; D possibly corresponds to TRBD1 (5 bases). The V end lost 1 base, the J end lost 3 bases, and 9 bases lay between the germline ends. The CDR3 is 15 residues long. The germline V gene has CDR1 MNHNS and CDR2 SASEGT. The DNA for the CDR3 is TGTGCCAGCAGTGAAGGCGGGGGGGCTAATGAAAAACTGTTTTTT. Its protein product is CASSEGGGANEKLFF.

The J gene is TRBJ1-2, the V gene TRBV10-3, with D perhaps matching TRBD1 (6 bases). Trimming cost V 3 bases and J 8 bases, with 13 bases left between them. Germline CDR1 reads ENHRY; CDR2 reads SYGVKD. The CDR3 loop spans 13 amino acids. The CDR3 sequence: CAISDLGAGGYTF. As DNA, the CDR3 is TGTGCCATCAGTGATTTGGGGGCAGGGGGCTACACCTTC.

The chain uses TRBV9 and TRBJ1-2; weak D call: TRBD1 (5 bases). The ends were cut back, 1 base at V and 7 bases at J, with 8 bases in the middle. The CDR3 is made up of 12 amino acids. Germline V gene lookup returns CDR1 SGDLS and CDR2 YYNGEE. The CDR3 DNA follows: TGTGCCAGCAGCGTAATAAGGGGTGGCTACACCTTC. Translated, it gives CASSVIRGGYTF.

This chain links TRBV11-3 with TRBJ2-7; D is undetermined. Germline CDR1 is SGHNT and CDR2 is YENEEA. Trimming removed 5 bases from V and 3 bases from J, with 11 bases in between. The CDR3 extends over 13 amino acids. The CDR3 DNA sequence: TGTGCCAGCAGCAGAGAGACGGGCTACGAGCAGTACTTC. Protein product: CASSRETGYEQYF. The whole variable domain, filled in from reference TRBV11-3 and TRBJ2-7, reads EAGVVQSPRYKIIEKKQPVAFWCNPISGHNTLYWYLQNLGQGPELLIRYENEEAVDDSQLPKDRFSAERLKGVDSTLKIQPAELGDSAVYLCASSRETGYEQYFGPGTRLTVT.

This chain links TRBV10-1 with TRBJ1-1; no clear D gene. This CDR3 is 14 amino acids long. Deletions cut 3 bases from V and 0 bases from J, with 8 bases between. Germline V gene lookup returns CDR1 WNHNN and CDR2 SYGVQD (reference sequence). The DNA for the CDR3 is TGCGCCAGCAGTGACGAGAGGATGAACACTGAAGCTTTCTTT. Amino acid sequence: CASSDERMNTEAFF.

The chain couples TRBV11-3 to TRBJ1-6; D is ambiguous. CDR1 and CDR2 (germline): SGHNT, YENEEA. Trimming removed 0 bases from V and 6 bases from J, with 18 bases in between. The CDR3 contains 18 residues. The CDR3: CASSLEKDGIKGNSPLHF. Written as DNA, the CDR3 is TGTGCCAGCAGCTTAGAAAAAGACGGCATTAAGGGTAATTCACCCCTCCACTTT.

V gene TRBV5-5 combines with J gene TRBJ2-1; D gene uncertain. Trimming removed 0 bases at V and 7 bases at J, with 5 bases between. Germline loops: CDR1 SGHKS, CDR2 YYEKEE (reference sequence). The CDR3 extends over 12 amino acids. CDR3 sequence: CASSLAHNEQFF. In DNA, the CDR3 is TGTGCCAGCAGCTTGGCCCATAATGAGCAGTTCTTC.

The chain has TRBV3-1 (or the pseudogene TRBV3-2) and TRBJ1-1; D call uncertain. V was cut by 1 base and J by 4 bases, with 7 bases left in between. CDR1 is LGHDT and CDR2 is YNNKEL in the germline V gene (reference sequence). CDR3 length equals 13 residues. The CDR3: CASSQGAATEAFF. CDR3 nucleotides: TGTGCCAGCAGCCAAGGGGCAGCCACTGAAGCTTTCTTT.

This sequence joins TRBV7-6 and TRBJ2-3; D might be TRBD2 (7 bases). Trimming took off 5 bases at V and 1 base at J, with 19 bases between the two ends. The CDR3 loop spans 17 amino acids. Germline CDR1 and CDR2: SGHVS and FNYEAQ. Here the CDR3 reads CASSARGGTQGTDTQYF. CDR3 DNA sequence: TGTGCCAGCAGCGCGAGGGGGGGGACGCAGGGCACAGATACGCAGTATTTT.

The gene calls are TRBV28 and TRBJ1-1, with TRBD1 identical over 8 bases. Germline CDR1 and CDR2: MDHEN and SYDVKM. This CDR3 region has 13 residues. The V segment lost 7 bases and the J segment 3 bases; nucleotides outside the gene matches: 4. The CDR3 coding sequence is TGTGCCAGCACCCCAGGGGGCTACACTGAAGCTTTCTTT. It is translated as CASTPGGYTEAFF.

CDR3 sequence: CASSPSEGQGGGYTF. Here the CDR3 DNA reads TGTGCCAGCAGCCCCTCCGAAGGACAGGGTGGCGGCTACACCTTC. This chain uses TRBV7-2 with TRBJ1-2, with 8 bases fitting TRBD1. Germline trimming cut 5 bases from V and 8 bases from J; bases unmatched to any gene: 13. Germline values: CDR1 SGHTA, CDR2 FQGNSA. The length of the CDR3 is 15 residues.

J is TRBJ1-4 and V is TRBV5-1; TRBD1 aligns across 7 bases. V shed 0 bases, J shed 7 bases, and the junction held 3 bases outside the gene matches. The CDR3 contains 14 residues. Germline loops: CDR1 SGHRS, CDR2 YFSETQ. The CDR3 DNA is TGCGCCAGCAGCTTGGCAGGGGGGGTTGAAAAACTGTTTTTT. This codes for CASSLAGGVEKLFF.

V usage is TRBV2 and J usage is TRBJ2-7; D is undetermined. CDR1 is SNHLY, CDR2 FYNNEI, per germline. CDR3 length: 12 residues. The V end was cut by 5 bases, the J end by 3 bases, with 8 bases between. The CDR3 loop is CASSLEVYEQYF. In DNA form, the CDR3 reads TGTGCCAGCAGTCTCGAGGTCTACGAGCAGTACTTC.